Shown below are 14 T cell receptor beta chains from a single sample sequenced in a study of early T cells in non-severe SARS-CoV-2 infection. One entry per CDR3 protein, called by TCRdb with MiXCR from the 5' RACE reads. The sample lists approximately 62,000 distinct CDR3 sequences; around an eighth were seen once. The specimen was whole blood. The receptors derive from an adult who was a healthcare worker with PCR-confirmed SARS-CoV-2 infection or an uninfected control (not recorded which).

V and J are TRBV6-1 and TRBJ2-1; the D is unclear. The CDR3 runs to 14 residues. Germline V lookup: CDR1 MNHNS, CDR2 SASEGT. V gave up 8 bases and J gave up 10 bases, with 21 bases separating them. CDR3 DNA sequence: TGTGCCAGCGGGTGGGCACAGCAAGTCGTAGAGCAGTTCTTC. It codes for CASGWAQQVVEQFF.

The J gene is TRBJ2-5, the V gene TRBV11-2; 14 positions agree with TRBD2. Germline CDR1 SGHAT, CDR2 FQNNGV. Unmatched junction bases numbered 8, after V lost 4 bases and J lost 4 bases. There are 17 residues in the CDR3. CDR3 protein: CASSSGTSGRPPETQYF. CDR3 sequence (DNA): TGTGCCAGCAGCTCCGGGACTAGCGGGAGACCCCCAGAGACCCAGTACTTC.

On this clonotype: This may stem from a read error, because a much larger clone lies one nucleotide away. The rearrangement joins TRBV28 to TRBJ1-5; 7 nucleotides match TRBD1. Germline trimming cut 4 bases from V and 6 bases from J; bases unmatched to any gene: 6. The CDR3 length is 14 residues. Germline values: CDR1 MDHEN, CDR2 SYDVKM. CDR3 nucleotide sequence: TGTGCCAGCAGTTCAGGGGGGGCCGGTCAGCCCCAGCATTTT. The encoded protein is CASSSGGAGQPQHF.

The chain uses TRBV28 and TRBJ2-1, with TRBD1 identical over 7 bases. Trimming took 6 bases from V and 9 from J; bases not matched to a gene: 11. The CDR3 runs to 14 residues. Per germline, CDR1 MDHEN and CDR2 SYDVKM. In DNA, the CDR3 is TGTGCCAGCAGGGCTGTGACAGGGAGAACTGAGCAGTTCTTC. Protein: CASRAVTGRTEQFF.

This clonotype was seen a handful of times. The CDR3 sequence is CASSQRGMNYEQYF. CDR3 DNA sequence: TGTGCCAGCAGCCAGAGGGGAATGAACTACGAGCAGTACTTC. This chain connects TRBV12-3 or TRBV12-4 to TRBJ2-7; D may be TRBD1 or TRBD2 (5 bases each). Trimming removed 6 bases at V and 3 bases at J, with 15 bases between. This CDR3 spans 14 amino acids.

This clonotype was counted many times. The CDR3 bases are TGTGCTAGTGGACCCGGGGCCCATGAGCAGTTCTTC. Translated, it gives CASGPGAHEQFF. The chain is built from TRBV12-5 and TRBJ2-1, with D perhaps TRBD1 or TRBD2 (5 bases each). The CDR3 extends over 12 amino acids. Germline V gene data show CDR1 as LGHNT and CDR2 as FRNRAP. V lost 6 bases and J 8 bases, leaving 11 bases between the germline ends. The full variable domain, in which reference TRBV12-5 and TRBJ2-1 provide the parts outside the CDR3, is DARVTQTPRHKVTEMGQEVTMRCQPILGHNTVFWYRQTMMQGLELLAYFRNRAPLDDSGMPKDRFSAEMPDATLATLKIQPSEPRDSAVYFCASGPGAHEQFFGPGTRLTVL.

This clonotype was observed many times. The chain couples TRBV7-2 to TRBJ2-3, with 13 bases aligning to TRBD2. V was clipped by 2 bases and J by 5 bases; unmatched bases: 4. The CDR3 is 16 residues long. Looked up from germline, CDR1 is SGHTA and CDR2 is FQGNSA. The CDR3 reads CASSLSGLAGRDTQYF. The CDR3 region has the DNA TGTGCCAGCAGCTTATCGGGACTAGCGGGAAGAGATACGCAGTATTTT.

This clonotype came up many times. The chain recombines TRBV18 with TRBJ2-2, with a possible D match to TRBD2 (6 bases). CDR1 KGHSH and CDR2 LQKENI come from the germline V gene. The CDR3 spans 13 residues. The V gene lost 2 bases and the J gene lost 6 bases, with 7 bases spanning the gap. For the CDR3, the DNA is TGTGCCAGCTCACCAACGGGGGCCGGGGAGCTGTTTTTT. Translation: CASSPTGAGELFF.

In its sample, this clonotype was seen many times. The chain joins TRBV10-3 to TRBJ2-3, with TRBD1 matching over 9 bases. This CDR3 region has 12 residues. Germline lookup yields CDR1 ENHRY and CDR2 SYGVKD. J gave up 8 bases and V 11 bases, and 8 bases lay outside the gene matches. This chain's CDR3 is CAFTGGDGTQYF. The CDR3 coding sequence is TGTGCCTTCACAGGGGGCGACGGTACGCAGTATTTT.

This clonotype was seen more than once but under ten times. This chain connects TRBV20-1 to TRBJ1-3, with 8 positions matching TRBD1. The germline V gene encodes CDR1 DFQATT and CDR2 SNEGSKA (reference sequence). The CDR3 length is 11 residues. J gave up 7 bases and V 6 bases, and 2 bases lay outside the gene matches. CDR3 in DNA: TGCAGTGCAAGGACAGGGAACACCATATATTTT. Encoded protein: CSARTGNTIYF.

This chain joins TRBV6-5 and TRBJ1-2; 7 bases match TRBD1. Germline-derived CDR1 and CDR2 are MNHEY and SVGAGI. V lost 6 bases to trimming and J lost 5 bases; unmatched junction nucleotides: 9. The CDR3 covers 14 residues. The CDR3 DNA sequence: TGTGCCAGCAGCCCAATGACAGGGTCATATGGCTACACCTTC. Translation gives CASSPMTGSYGYTF.

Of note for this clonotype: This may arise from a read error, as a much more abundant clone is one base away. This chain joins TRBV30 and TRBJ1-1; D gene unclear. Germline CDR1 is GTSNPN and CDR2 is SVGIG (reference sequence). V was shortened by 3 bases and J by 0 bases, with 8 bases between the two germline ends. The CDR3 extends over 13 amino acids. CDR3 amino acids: CAWRVVMNTEAFF. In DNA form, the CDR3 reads TGTGCCTGGAGGGTGGTAATGAACACTGAAGCTTTCTTT.

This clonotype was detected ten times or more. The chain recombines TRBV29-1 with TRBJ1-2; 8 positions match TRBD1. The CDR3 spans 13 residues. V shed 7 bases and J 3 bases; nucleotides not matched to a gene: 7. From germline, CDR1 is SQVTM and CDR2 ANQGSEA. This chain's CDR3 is CSDSGTGYYGYTF. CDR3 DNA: TGCAGCGACTCCGGGACAGGCTACTATGGCTACACCTTC.

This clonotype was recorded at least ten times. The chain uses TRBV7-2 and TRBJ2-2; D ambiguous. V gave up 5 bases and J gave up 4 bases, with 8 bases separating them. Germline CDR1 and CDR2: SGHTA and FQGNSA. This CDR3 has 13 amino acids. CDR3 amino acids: CASSESSTGELFF. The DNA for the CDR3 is TGTGCCAGCAGCGAATCGTCCACCGGGGAGCTGTTTTTT. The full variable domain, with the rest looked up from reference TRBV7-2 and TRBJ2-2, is GAGVSQSPSNKVTEKGKDVELRCDPISGHTALYWYRQSLGQGLEFLIYFQGNSAPDKSGLPSDRFSAERTGGSVSTLTIQRTQQEDSAVYLCASSESSTGELFFGEGSRLTVL.